One and the same sample provided the 9 T cell receptor beta chains below, sequenced in a study of response to subunit inactivated influenza vaccine. One entry per CDR3 protein, called by TCRdb with MiXCR from the RT-PCR reads. The sample gives hundreds of thousands of distinct CDR3 sequences, 10% to 15% of which show up once; around 12% is in the top ten. The sequences come from PBMCs from blood, collected about 6 weeks after vaccination. All receptors derive from a man aged 45-65 years who received an inactivated influenza vaccine.

This clonotype was picked up many times. The chain has TRBV12-3 or TRBV12-4 and TRBJ2-7, with D perhaps given as TRBD1 or TRBD2 (6 bases each). Trimming took 1 base from V and 2 from J, leaving 9 bases between them. The CDR3 runs 14 residues. The CDR3 DNA is TGTGCCAGCAGTTTAGGGGGGGCGGCCTACGAGCAGTACTTC. It codes for CASSLGGAAYEQYF.

Only a few counts were recorded for this clonotype. The rearrangement joins TRBV20-1 to TRBJ1-1; unclear D gene. There are 11 residues in the CDR3. V shed 3 bases and J shed 7 bases, with 9 bases lying between them. Germline V gives CDR1 DFQATT, CDR2 SNEGSKA (reference sequence). CDR3 amino acids: CSASLRGEAFF. The CDR3 DNA is TGCAGTGCTAGCTTGAGAGGTGAAGCTTTCTTT.

The J gene is TRBJ1-1, the V gene TRBV20-1; no clear D. The CDR3 extends over 11 amino acids. Trimming removed 6 bases at V and 7 bases at J, with 12 bases between. Germline values: CDR1 DFQATT, CDR2 SNEGSKA (reference sequence). The CDR3: CSARVNIEAFF. The CDR3 nucleotides read TGCAGTGCGCGCGTCAATATTGAAGCTTTCTTT.

J is TRBJ1-6 and V is TRBV5-1, with D unresolved. The V gene lost 0 bases and the J gene lost 14 bases, with 6 bases spanning the gap. This CDR3 contains 11 residues. Per the germline V gene, CDR1 is SGHRS and CDR2 is YFSETQ. The CDR3: CASSLDKALHF. The DNA of the CDR3 is TGCGCCAGCAGCTTGGACAAGGCCCTCCACTTT.

The genes are TRBV29-1 and TRBJ1-2; D gene uncertain. Germline V gives CDR1 SQVTM, CDR2 ANQGSEA. There are 12 residues in the CDR3. V was cut by 4 bases and J by 3 bases, with 9 bases left in between. The CDR3 bases are TGCAGCGTTGTTTCGATGTACTATGGCTACACCTTC. Translation gives CSVVSMYYGYTF.

The chain is built from TRBV30 and TRBJ2-7, with TRBD1 matching over 7 bases. The germline V gene encodes CDR1 GTSNPN and CDR2 SVGIG (reference sequence). V lost 1 base to trimming and J lost 3 bases; unmatched junction nucleotides: 12. CDR3 size: 16 residues. The DNA for the CDR3 is TGTGCCTGGAGTGCCCGCGACAGGGTTTTTTTCTACGAGCAGTACTTC. As protein: CAWSARDRVFFYEQYF.

This chain uses TRBV12-3 or TRBV12-4 with TRBJ1-1; D is ambiguous. CDR3 length: 12 residues. Trimming stripped 2 bases from V and 7 bases from J, with 8 bases between. The CDR3 region is CASSLRPIEAFF. CDR3 in DNA: TGTGCCAGCAGTTTACGCCCGATTGAAGCTTTCTTT.

This clonotype was seen many times. The chain links TRBV6-2 or TRBV6-3 to TRBJ2-1; TRBD1 might be the D (5 bases). Germline CDR1 reads MNHEY; CDR2 reads SVGEGT. Trimming removed 7 bases from V and 15 bases from J, with 19 bases in between. The CDR3 is 12 amino acids. This CDR3 reads CASTRQGFRLFF. The CDR3 nucleotides read TGTGCCAGCACCCGCCAGGGTTTTAGGCTGTTCTTC.

The CDR3 DNA reads as TGTGCCAGCAGAACCCCGAGACAGGGAGGACACTCTGGAAACACCATATATTTT. Residues: CASRTPRQGGHSGNTIYF. This chain uses TRBV11-1 with TRBJ1-3, with TRBD1 matching over 7 bases. Germline CDR1 SGHAT, CDR2 FQDESV (reference sequence). The V gene end was trimmed by 6 bases and the J gene end by 0 bases; junction bases not matched to a gene: 14. The CDR3 has 18 residues.